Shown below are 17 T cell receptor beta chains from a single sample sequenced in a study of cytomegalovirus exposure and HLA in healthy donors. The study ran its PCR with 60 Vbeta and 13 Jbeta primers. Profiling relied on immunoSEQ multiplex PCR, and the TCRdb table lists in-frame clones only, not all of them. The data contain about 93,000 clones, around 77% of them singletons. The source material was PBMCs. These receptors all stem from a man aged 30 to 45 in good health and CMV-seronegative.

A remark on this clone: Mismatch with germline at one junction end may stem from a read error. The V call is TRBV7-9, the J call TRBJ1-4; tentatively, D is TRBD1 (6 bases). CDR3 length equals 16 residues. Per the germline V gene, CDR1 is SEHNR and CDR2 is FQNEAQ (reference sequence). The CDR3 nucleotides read TGTTCCAGCAGCCCATATCAGGGGACGACGGCTGAAAAACTGTTTTTT. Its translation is CSSSPYQGTTAEKLFF. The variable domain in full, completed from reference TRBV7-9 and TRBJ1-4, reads DTGVSQNPRHKITKRGQNVTFRCDPISEHNRLYWYRQTLGQGPEFLTYFQNEAQLEKSRLLSDRFSAERPKGSFSTLEIQRTEQGDSAMYLCSSSPYQGTTAEKLFFGSGTQLSVL.

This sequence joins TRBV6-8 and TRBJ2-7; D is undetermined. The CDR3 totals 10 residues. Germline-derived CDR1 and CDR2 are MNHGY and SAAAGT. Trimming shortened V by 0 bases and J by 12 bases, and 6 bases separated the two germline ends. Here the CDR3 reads CASSYSPRYV. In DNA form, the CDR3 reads TGTGCCAGCAGTTACTCGCCTAGGTACGTC.

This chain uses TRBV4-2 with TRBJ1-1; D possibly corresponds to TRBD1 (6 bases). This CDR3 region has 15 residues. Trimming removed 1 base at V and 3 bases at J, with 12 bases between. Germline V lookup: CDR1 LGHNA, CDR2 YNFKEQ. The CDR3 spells CASSQVGGGDTEAFF. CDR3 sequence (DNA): TGTGCCAGCAGCCAAGTCGGAGGGGGGGACACTGAAGCTTTCTTT.

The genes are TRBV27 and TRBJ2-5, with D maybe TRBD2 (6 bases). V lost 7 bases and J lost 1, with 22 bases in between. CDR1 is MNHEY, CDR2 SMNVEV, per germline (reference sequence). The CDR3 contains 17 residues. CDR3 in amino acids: CASTPRWGELSQETQYF. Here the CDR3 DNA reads TGTGCCAGCACTCCACGTTGGGGGGAGCTAAGCCAAGAGACCCAGTACTTC.

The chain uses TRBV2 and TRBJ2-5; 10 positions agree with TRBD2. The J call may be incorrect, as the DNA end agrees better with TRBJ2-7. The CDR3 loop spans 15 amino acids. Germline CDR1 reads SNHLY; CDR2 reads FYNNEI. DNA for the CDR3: TGTGCCAGCAGTGATTTAGCGGGGGGATCCTACGAGCAGTACTTC. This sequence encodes CASSDLAGGSYEQYF.

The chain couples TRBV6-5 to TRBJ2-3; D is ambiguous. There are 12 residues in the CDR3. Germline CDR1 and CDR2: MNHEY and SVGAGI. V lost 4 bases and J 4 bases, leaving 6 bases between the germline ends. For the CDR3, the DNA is TGTGCCAGCAGTTCGTATTCAGATACGCAGTATTTT. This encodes CASSSYSDTQYF.

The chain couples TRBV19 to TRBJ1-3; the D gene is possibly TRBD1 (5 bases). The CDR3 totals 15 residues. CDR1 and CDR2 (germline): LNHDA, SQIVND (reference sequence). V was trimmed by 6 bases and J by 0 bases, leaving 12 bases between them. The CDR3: CASRETVISGNTIYF. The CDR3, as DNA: TGTGCCAGTAGGGAGACAGTGATCTCTGGAAACACCATATATTTT. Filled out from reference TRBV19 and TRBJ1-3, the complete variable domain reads DGGITQSPKYLFRKEGQNVTLSCEQNLNHDAMYWYRQDPGQGLRLIYYSQIVNDFQKGDIAEGYSVSREKKESFPLTVTSAQKNPTAFYLCASRETVISGNTIYFGEGSWLTVV.

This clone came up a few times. For the CDR3, the DNA is TGTGCCAGTAGTATAGGGACAGGGTGGAACACTGAAGCTTTCTTT. This sequence encodes CASSIGTGWNTEAFF. V and J are TRBV19 and TRBJ1-1; the match to TRBD1 covers 8 bases. This CDR3 has 15 residues. V trimming: 1 base; J trimming: 1 base; junction bases outside the gene matches: 2. Germline CDR1 reads LNHDA; CDR2 reads SQIVND (reference sequence).

The CDR3 here is CASSRGLSNQPQHF. The CDR3 DNA follows: TGTGCCAGCAGCAGGGGGCTGAGCAATCAGCCCCAGCATTTT. This rearrangement joins TRBV6-5 to TRBJ1-5; 8 positions agree with TRBD1. V trimming: 6 bases; J trimming: 1 base; junction bases outside the gene matches: 2. Germline CDR1 reads MNHEY; CDR2 reads SVGAGI. The CDR3 runs 14 residues.

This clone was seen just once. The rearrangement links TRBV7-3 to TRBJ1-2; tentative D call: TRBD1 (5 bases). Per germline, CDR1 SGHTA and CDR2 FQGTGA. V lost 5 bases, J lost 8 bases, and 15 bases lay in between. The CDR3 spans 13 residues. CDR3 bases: TGTGCCAGCAGCCCCGCGGGGGGAGGCGGCTACACCTTC. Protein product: CASSPAGGGGYTF.

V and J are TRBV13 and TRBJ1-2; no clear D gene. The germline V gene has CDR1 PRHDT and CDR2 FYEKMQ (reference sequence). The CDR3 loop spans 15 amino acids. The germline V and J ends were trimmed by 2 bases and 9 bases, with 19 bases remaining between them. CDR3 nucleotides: TGTGCCAGCAGCTTACCCCCCGGTCCTATCCGTCGCTACACCTTC. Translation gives CASSLPPGPIRRYTF.

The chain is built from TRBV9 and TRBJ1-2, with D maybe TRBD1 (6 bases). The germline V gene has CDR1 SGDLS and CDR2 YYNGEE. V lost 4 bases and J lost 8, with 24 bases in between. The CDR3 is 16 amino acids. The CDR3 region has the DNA TGTGCCAGCAGCCTTCGGGTCGTAGGGGGTGAGCAAGGCTACACCTTC. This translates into CASSLRVVGGEQGYTF.

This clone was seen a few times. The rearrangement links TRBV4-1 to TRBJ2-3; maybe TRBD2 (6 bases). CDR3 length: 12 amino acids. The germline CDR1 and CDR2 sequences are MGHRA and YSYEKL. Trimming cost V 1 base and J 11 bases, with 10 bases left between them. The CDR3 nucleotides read TGCGCCAGCAGCCAAGGCGGGATCATGCAGTATTTT. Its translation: CASSQGGIMQYF.

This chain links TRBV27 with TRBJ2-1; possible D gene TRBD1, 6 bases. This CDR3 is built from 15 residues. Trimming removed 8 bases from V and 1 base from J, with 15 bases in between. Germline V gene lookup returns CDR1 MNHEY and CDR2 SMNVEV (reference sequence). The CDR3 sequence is CASRNRAPSYNEQFF. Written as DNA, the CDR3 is TGTGCCAGCCGAAACAGGGCCCCTTCCTACAATGAGCAGTTCTTC.

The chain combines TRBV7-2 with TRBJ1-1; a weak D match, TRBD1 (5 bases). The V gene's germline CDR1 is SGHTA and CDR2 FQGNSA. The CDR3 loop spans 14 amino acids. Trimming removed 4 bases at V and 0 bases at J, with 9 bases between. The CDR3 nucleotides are TGTGCCAGCAGCTGGAAGGGGATGAACACTGAAGCTTTCTTT. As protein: CASSWKGMNTEAFF.

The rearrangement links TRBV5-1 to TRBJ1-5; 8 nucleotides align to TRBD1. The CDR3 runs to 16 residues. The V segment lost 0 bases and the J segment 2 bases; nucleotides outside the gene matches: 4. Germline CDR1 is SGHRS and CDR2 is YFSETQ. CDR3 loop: CASSLDPGQGNQPQHF. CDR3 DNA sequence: TGCGCCAGCAGCTTGGATCCGGGACAGGGCAATCAGCCCCAGCATTTT. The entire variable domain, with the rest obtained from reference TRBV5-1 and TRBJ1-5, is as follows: KAGVTQTPRYLIKTRGQQVTLSCSPISGHRSVSWYQQTPGQGLQFLFEYFSETQRNKGNFPGRFSGRQFSNSRSEMNVSTLELGDSALYLCASSLDPGQGNQPQHFGDGTRLSIL.

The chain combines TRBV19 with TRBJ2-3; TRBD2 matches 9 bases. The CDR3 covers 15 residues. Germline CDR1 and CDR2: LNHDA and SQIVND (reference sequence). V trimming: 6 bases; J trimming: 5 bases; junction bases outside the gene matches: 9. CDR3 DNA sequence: TGTGCCAGTAGCCTTAGCGGGAGATATGGAGATACGCAGTATTTT. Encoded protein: CASSLSGRYGDTQYF.